Following are 31 T cell receptor beta chains from one sample sequenced in a study of T cell responses to AZD1222 COVID-19 vaccine. Data came from immunoSEQ multiplex PCR; TCRdb stores just in-frame clones and leaves some out. Of 130,000 or so clones listed, over 75% are singletons. This specimen consisted of peripheral blood, obtained on day 0 of AZD1222 vaccination. These receptor sequences come from an adult in good health.

This clone has a single count. CDR3 sequence (DNA): TGTGCCAGCAGCAATGTGAAGGACAGGAAAGACTACACCTTC. This codes for CASSNVKDRKDYTF. The rearrangement uses TRBV21-1 and TRBJ1-2; the listed D gene, TRBD1, was not tested against the DNA. TRBV21-1 is assigned pseudogene status. The CDR3 has 14 amino acids.

The chain carries TRBV6-2 or TRBV6-3 and TRBJ2-7; a possible D gene is TRBD2 (7 bases). Germline V gives CDR1 MNHEY, CDR2 SVGEGT. The germline V and J ends were trimmed by 2 bases and 0 bases, with 20 bases remaining between them. The CDR3 runs to 18 residues. The CDR3: CASSYPGGGGSISYEQYF. The CDR3 nucleotides are TGTGCCAGCAGTTACCCTGGTGGGGGCGGGAGTATCTCCTACGAGCAGTACTTC.

This clone was counted between two and nine times. V is TRBV19 and J is TRBJ1-5, with D unclear. The CDR3 has 14 residues. V was cut by 1 base and J by 7 bases, with 11 bases left in between. Germline lookup yields CDR1 LNHDA and CDR2 SQIVND (reference sequence). Here the CDR3 reads CASSIGVLGQPQHF. CDR3 nucleotide sequence: TGTGCCAGTAGTATAGGGGTCCTTGGGCAGCCCCAGCATTTT. The complete variable domain, with remaining parts taken from reference TRBV19 and TRBJ1-5, reads DGGITQSPKYLFRKEGQNVTLSCEQNLNHDAMYWYRQDPGQGLRLIYYSQIVNDFQKGDIAEGYSVSREKKESFPLTVTSAQKNPTAFYLCASSIGVLGQPQHFGDGTRLSIL.

This clone was detected only once. V and J are TRBV11-3 and TRBJ2-7, with 7 bases matching TRBD2. Germline V gene sequence: CDR1 SGHNT, CDR2 YENEEA. V gave up 3 bases and J gave up 2 bases; unmatched junction bases: 4. This CDR3 is built from 14 residues. CDR3 in DNA: TGTGCCAGCAGCTTTCAGCGGGATGCCTACGAGCAGTACTTC. Amino acid sequence: CASSFQRDAYEQYF.

This sequence joins TRBV5-6 and TRBJ1-5, with a tentative D call TRBD1 (6 bases). Germline CDR1 SGHDT, CDR2 YYEEEE. The V end was cut by 0 bases, the J end by 2 bases, with 12 bases between. The CDR3 consists of 16 residues. The CDR3, as DNA: TGTGCCAGCAGCTTGGAGGGGGTTGGAGGCAATCAGCCCCAGCATTTT. As protein: CASSLEGVGGNQPQHF.

The gene calls are TRBV10-3 and TRBJ2-7; the D is unclear. The CDR3 contains 14 residues. Trimming shortened V by 0 bases and J by 2 bases, and 8 bases separated the two germline ends. CDR1 is ENHRY, CDR2 SYGVKD, per germline. For the CDR3, the DNA is TGTGCCATCAGTGAGTCGCTGAGCCCCTACGAGCAGTACTTC. It specifies CAISESLSPYEQYF.

J is TRBJ2-2 and V is TRBV3-1 (or the pseudogene TRBV3-2); 15 nucleotides align to TRBD2. J lost 5 bases, V lost 5 bases, and 3 bases had no gene match. Germline CDR1 is LGHDT and CDR2 is YNNKEL (reference sequence). The CDR3 length is 16 residues. CDR3: CASSLGLAGGTGELFF. The CDR3 nucleotides are TGTGCCAGCAGCTTGGGACTAGCGGGGGGAACCGGGGAGCTGTTTTTT.

The V gene is TRBV18, the J gene TRBJ2-1; 9 bases map to TRBD2. The germline V gene encodes CDR1 KGHSH and CDR2 LQKENI. V was pared by 4 bases and J by 5 bases, with 3 bases of the junction left unmatched. This CDR3 is built from 14 residues. This CDR3 reads CASSLIAGDNEQFF. The CDR3 DNA sequence: TGTGCCAGCTCACTTATAGCGGGAGACAATGAGCAGTTCTTC. Drawing the rest from reference TRBV18 and TRBJ2-1, the complete variable domain is NAGVMQNPRHLVRRRGQEARLRCSPMKGHSHVYWYRQLPEEGLKFMVYLQKENIIDESGMPKERFSAEFPKEGPSILRIQQVVRGDSAAYFCASSLIAGDNEQFFGPGTRLTVL.

V and J are TRBV7-3 and TRBJ2-1; D remains ambiguous. V was cut by 1 base and J by 5 bases, with 12 bases left in between. In germline, CDR1 is SGHTA, CDR2 FQGTGA. The CDR3 runs to 15 residues. This CDR3 reads CASSLMGKGHNEQFF. The CDR3 region has the DNA TGTGCCAGCAGCTTAATGGGGAAGGGTCACAATGAGCAGTTCTTC.

The chain carries TRBV18 and TRBJ2-7; 11 bases map to TRBD2. The CDR3 has 15 amino acids. Unmatched junction bases numbered 2, after V lost 2 bases and J lost 2 bases. CDR1 KGHSH and CDR2 LQKENI come from the germline V gene. The CDR3 sequence: CASSPTSGGTYEQYF. The CDR3 DNA sequence: TGTGCCAGCTCACCAACTAGCGGGGGTACCTACGAGCAGTACTTC.

The chain carries TRBV30 and TRBJ1-5; D uncertain. The CDR3 extends over 13 amino acids. Trimming took off 0 bases at V and 6 bases at J, with 9 bases between the two ends. Per the germline V gene, CDR1 is GTSNPN and CDR2 is SVGIG (reference sequence). The CDR3 region has the DNA TGTGCCTGGAGTGTTACCCCCGCTCAGCCCCAGCATTTT. Protein: CAWSVTPAQPQHF.

The genes are TRBV5-1 and TRBJ2-1, with a weak D call TRBD2 (5 bases). Germline V lookup: CDR1 SGHRS, CDR2 YFSETQ. The V end was cut by 4 bases, the J end by 1 base, with 12 bases between. The CDR3 length is 15 residues. The CDR3 nucleotides read TGCGCCAGCAGCCCTAGCTCTTTTTCCTACAATGAGCAGTTCTTC. Translated: CASSPSSFSYNEQFF.

The chain combines TRBV3-1 (or the pseudogene TRBV3-2) with TRBJ2-6, with 9 bases matching TRBD2. Germline trimming cut 4 bases from V and 6 bases from J; bases unmatched to any gene: 19. The CDR3 consists of 20 residues. Germline CDR1 is LGHDT and CDR2 is YNNKEL (reference sequence). CDR3 protein: CASSPTKTSGWSVEANVLTF. The CDR3 nucleotides read TGTGCCAGCAGCCCGACGAAGACTAGCGGCTGGTCGGTTGAGGCCAACGTCCTGACTTTC.

The genes are TRBV6-1 and TRBJ1-2, with D hard to call. In germline, CDR1 is MNHNS, CDR2 SASEGT. V gave up 6 bases and J gave up 1 base, with 24 bases separating them. CDR3 size: 18 residues. The CDR3, as DNA: TGTGCCAGCAGCGAACTGTTATCCCTCCTCGGGAGTAACTATGGCTACACCTTC. It yields the protein CASSELLSLLGSNYGYTF.

The chain carries TRBV11-3 and TRBJ1-1, with D uncertain. Germline V lookup: CDR1 SGHNT, CDR2 YENEEA. The CDR3 covers 13 residues. V lost 5 bases and J lost 1, with 8 bases in between. The chain's CDR3 is CASSRAENTEAFF. CDR3 nucleotide sequence: TGTGCCAGCAGCAGGGCCGAGAACACTGAAGCTTTCTTT.

The chain couples TRBV24-1 to TRBJ2-7, with D perhaps TRBD2 (5 bases). Trimming shortened V by 5 bases and J by 2 bases, and 15 bases separated the two germline ends. Germline V gene sequence: CDR1 KGHDR, CDR2 SFDVKD. The CDR3 runs 15 residues. For the CDR3, the DNA is TGTGCCACCAGTGGATCCGCATACGGGACCTACGAGCAGTACTTC. This gives the protein CATSGSAYGTYEQYF.

V is TRBV5-1 and J is TRBJ1-6, with D unresolved. Germline V gene sequence: CDR1 SGHRS, CDR2 YFSETQ. The CDR3 sequence is 13 residues long. V was trimmed by 5 bases and J by 7 bases, leaving 10 bases between them. Written as DNA, the CDR3 is TGCGCCAGCAGTGAAACCCTCAATTCACCCCTCCACTTT. Translated: CASSETLNSPLHF.

The CDR3 spells CSARSTGELFF. The CDR3 DNA is TGCAGTGCTAGGTCCACCGGGGAGCTGTTTTTT. The V call is TRBV20-1, the J call TRBJ2-2; D is unresolved. This CDR3 is built from 11 residues. CDR1 is DFQATT, CDR2 SNEGSKA, per germline (reference sequence). Trimming cost V 3 bases and J 4 bases, with 3 bases left between them.

The rearrangement links TRBV30 to TRBJ1-2, with D maybe TRBD1 (5 bases). Germline CDR1 reads GTSNPN; CDR2 reads SVGIG (reference sequence). The CDR3 is 13 residues long. Trimming left V 4 bases short and J 4 bases short, with 13 bases between. The CDR3 here is CAWNLQGLYGYTF. The CDR3 bases are TGTGCCTGGAACCTTCAGGGTCTCTATGGCTACACCTTC.

This clone has more than one count but fewer than ten. The V gene is TRBV5-4, the J gene TRBJ1-1; D remains unclear. Trimming left V 0 bases short and J 0 bases short, with 18 bases between. This CDR3 is 18 amino acids long. CDR1 SGHNT and CDR2 YYREEE come from the germline V gene (reference sequence). The CDR3 region has the DNA TGTGCCAGCAGCTTGGGGGCGGGTGTAAGGGCCATGAACACTGAAGCTTTCTTT. Its translation is CASSLGAGVRAMNTEAFF.

This rearrangement joins TRBV5-5 to TRBJ2-1; 7 bases align to TRBD1. The CDR3 spans 16 residues. The V segment lost 4 bases and the J segment 0 bases; nucleotides outside the gene matches: 7. CDR1 and CDR2 (germline): SGHKS, YYEKEE (reference sequence). CDR3 protein: CASSPGQVSSYNEQFF. CDR3 DNA: TGTGCCAGCAGCCCAGGACAGGTGAGCTCCTACAATGAGCAGTTCTTC. The full variable domain, with the rest looked up from reference TRBV5-5 and TRBJ2-1, is DAGVTQSPTHLIKTRGQQVTLRCSPISGHKSVSWYQQVLGQGPQFIFQYYEKEERGRGNFPDRFSARQFPNYSSELNVNALLLGDSALYLCASSPGQVSSYNEQFFGPGTRLTVL.

CDR3 residues: CASSTPGGSNEQFF. The DNA of the CDR3 is TGTGCCAGCAGCACACCCGGGGGGTCCAATGAGCAGTTCTTC. The chain links TRBV28 to TRBJ2-1; the match to TRBD2 covers 7 bases. CDR1 is MDHEN and CDR2 is SYDVKM in the germline V gene. The ends lost 6 bases at V and 6 bases at J; junction bases unmatched: 8. CDR3 length: 14 residues. The variable domain in full, with the rest retrieved from reference TRBV28 and TRBJ2-1, is DVKVTQSSRYLVKRTGEKVFLECVQDMDHENMFWYRQDPGLGLRLIYFSYDVKMKEKGDIPEGYSVSREKKERFSLILESASTNQTSMYLCASSTPGGSNEQFFGPGTRLTVL.

V gene TRBV29-1 combines with J gene TRBJ2-7; 10 bases fit TRBD1. CDR3 length: 14 amino acids. CDR1 is SQVTM and CDR2 is ANQGSEA in the germline V gene. The V and J ends lost 6 bases and 2 bases, in that order; junction bases with no gene match: 7. CDR3 nucleotide sequence: TGCAGCGTAGAGACCGGGACAGGGGCCTACGAGCAGTACTTC. As protein: CSVETGTGAYEQYF.

This clone appeared a few times. The gene calls are TRBV30 and TRBJ1-3, with no clear D. CDR1 and CDR2 (germline): GTSNPN, SVGIG (reference sequence). CDR3 length equals 14 residues. The V gene lost 5 bases and the J gene lost 3 bases, with 14 bases spanning the gap. The CDR3 nucleotides are TGTGCCTGGGGCAAGGGTGTACTTGGAAACACCATATATTTT. Translation gives CAWGKGVLGNTIYF.

V is TRBV2 and J is TRBJ2-7; D is ambiguous. From germline, CDR1 is SNHLY and CDR2 FYNNEI. V shed 9 bases and J shed 0 bases, with 15 bases lying between them. The CDR3 is 14 residues long. Here the CDR3 reads CASRRTISSYEQYF. The CDR3 DNA sequence: TGTGCCAGTAGACGTACTATCAGCTCCTACGAGCAGTACTTC.

The DNA for the CDR3 is TGTGCCAGCAGTGACGACAGGGATAGCCAGCCCCAGCATTTT. Protein: CASSDDRDSQPQHF. This rearrangement joins TRBV6-2 or TRBV6-3 to TRBJ1-5, with 7 bases lining up with TRBD1. V lost 5 bases, J lost 7 bases, and 8 bases stayed unmatched. The CDR3 totals 14 residues. Per germline, CDR1 MNHEY and CDR2 SVGEGT.

This rearrangement joins TRBV27 to TRBJ1-6, with 9 bases lining up with TRBD1. The germline CDR1 and CDR2 sequences are MNHEY and SMNVEV (reference sequence). CDR3 length: 14 residues. The trim removed 6 bases at V and 6 bases at J, leaving 3 bases unmatched. The DNA for the CDR3 is TGTGCCAGCAGGACAGGGGGTCTTAATTCACCCCTCCACTTT. It is translated as CASRTGGLNSPLHF.

The chain is built from TRBV11-2 and TRBJ1-1; 7 positions agree with TRBD1. The germline V gene encodes CDR1 SGHAT and CDR2 FQNNGV. V lost 2 bases, J lost 4 bases, and 4 bases stayed unmatched. The CDR3 is 14 residues long. Written as DNA, the CDR3 is TGTGCCAGCAGCTTAAGCAGGGGGAGCACTGAAGCTTTCTTT. Its translation is CASSLSRGSTEAFF.

The chain uses TRBV11-3 and TRBJ2-7, with D perhaps TRBD2 (6 bases). Germline CDR1 is SGHNT and CDR2 is YENEEA. The CDR3 consists of 15 residues. Trimming took 5 bases from V and 1 from J, leaving 15 bases between them. This CDR3 reads CASSKGGVRSYEQYF. For the CDR3, the DNA is TGTGCCAGCAGCAAAGGCGGGGTACGGTCCTACGAGCAGTACTTC.

The genes are TRBV6-1 and TRBJ1-4; unclear D gene. The germline CDR1 and CDR2 sequences are MNHNS and SASEGT. Trimming took off 2 bases at V and 8 bases at J, with 12 bases between the two ends. The CDR3 length is 14 residues. This CDR3 is CASSEFQVSEKLFF. CDR3 in DNA: TGTGCCAGCAGTGAATTTCAGGTCTCCGAAAAACTGTTTTTT.

This clone has only a few counts. The chain joins TRBV7-9 to TRBJ2-3, with 8 bases that match TRBD2. Per the germline V gene, CDR1 is SEHNR and CDR2 is FQNEAQ (reference sequence). V shed 4 bases, J shed 5 bases, and the junction held 5 bases outside the gene matches. The length of the CDR3 is 14 residues. CDR3 sequence: CASSSGAGGDTQYF. The CDR3 nucleotides are TGTGCCAGCAGCTCGGGTGCGGGGGGAGATACGCAGTATTTT.